The 7 T cell receptor beta chains below were found in one sample sequenced in a study of cytomegalovirus exposure and HLA in healthy donors. 60 Vbeta and 13 Jbeta primers were used in PCR. Using immunoSEQ multiplex PCR, the repertoire was profiled, and TCRdb retains in-frame clones only, with some absent. Of around 180,000 clones in the sample, about 88% were seen once. The sample taken for sequencing was PBMCs. These receptors were obtained from a girl under two years old in good health and CMV-seronegative.

This sequence joins TRBV7-3 and TRBJ2-3; D gene ambiguous. The germline CDR1 and CDR2 sequences are SGHTA and FQGTGA. CDR3 length: 15 residues. V was shortened by 1 base and J by 4 bases, with 12 bases between the two germline ends. CDR3 nucleotide sequence: TGTGCCAGCAGCTTAATCCCTAGTAGGCCAGATACGCAGTATTTT. This translates into CASSLIPSRPDTQYF.

The V gene is TRBV18, the J gene TRBJ1-4; D uncertain. CDR1 is KGHSH, CDR2 LQKENI, per germline. The CDR3 has 15 residues. Deletions cut 2 bases from V and 8 bases from J, with 15 bases between. The CDR3 spells CASSPRLDRGEKLFF. The DNA for the CDR3 is TGTGCCAGCTCACCAAGGCTTGACCGGGGAGAAAAACTGTTTTTT.

The chain joins TRBV29-1 to TRBJ2-1; 10 nucleotides match TRBD2. CDR1 SQVTM and CDR2 ANQGSEA come from the germline V gene. The CDR3 is 14 amino acids. Trimming removed 5 bases from V and 2 bases from J; junction bases left unmatched: 3. The CDR3 coding sequence is TGCAGCGTTAAAACTAGCGGGACCTACAATGAGCAGTTCTTC. Translated, it gives CSVKTSGTYNEQFF.

The chain joins TRBV11-3 to TRBJ2-2; the match to TRBD1 covers 9 bases. Germline V CDR1 and CDR2: SGHNT, YENEEA. The CDR3 covers 15 residues. Trimming removed 5 bases from V and 1 base from J; junction bases left unmatched: 2. In DNA form, the CDR3 reads TGTGCCAGCAGCCCGGACAGGGGGAACACCGGGGAGCTGTTTTTT. Its translation is CASSPDRGNTGELFF.

This sequence joins TRBV11-1 and TRBJ2-1; 7 nucleotides line up with TRBD1. V gave up 4 bases and J gave up 5 bases; unmatched junction bases: 2. The CDR3 totals 13 residues. Germline V gives CDR1 SGHAT, CDR2 FQDESV (reference sequence). Here the CDR3 reads CASSSDRDNEQFF. CDR3 bases: TGTGCCAGCAGCTCCGACAGGGACAATGAGCAGTTCTTC.

The chain recombines TRBV6-5 with TRBJ2-1; perhaps TRBD1 as D (5 bases). CDR1 and CDR2 from the germline V gene are MNHEY and SVGAGI. The CDR3 is made up of 15 amino acids. Trimming removed 5 bases from V and 7 bases from J, with 18 bases in between. The CDR3 region has the DNA TGTGCCAGCAGTCTGTCGTGGGGCGCGAATAATGAGCAGTTCTTC. It yields the protein CASSLSWGANNEQFF.

The chain employs TRBV27 and TRBJ2-6; no reliable D call. This CDR3 contains 14 residues. The germline V gene encodes CDR1 MNHEY and CDR2 SMNVEV (reference sequence). Trimming pared 6 bases from V and 0 bases from J, leaving 6 bases between. The CDR3 bases are TGTGCCAGCAGAGCGATCTCTGGGGCCAACGTCCTGACTTTC. It specifies CASRAISGANVLTF.